Below, 24 T cell receptor beta chains from the same sample are listed, as sequenced in a study of T cell changes during pregnancy in multiple sclerosis. The repertoire was sequenced with immunoSEQ multiplex PCR; TCRdb's copy has only in-frame clones and lacks some. The sample lists 52,000 or so clones; roughly 91% were seen once. This specimen was CD4+ T cells from peripheral blood mononuclear cells, taken in the second trimester of pregnancy. The receptors were sampled from a female donor with multiple sclerosis, enrolled in a pregnancy study.

The chain recombines TRBV13 with TRBJ2-1; 7 bases agree with TRBD1. The V gene end was trimmed by 5 bases and the J gene end by 6 bases; junction bases not matched to a gene: 7. The CDR3 sequence is 14 residues long. Germline V CDR1 and CDR2: PRHDT, FYEKMQ (reference sequence). The CDR3: CASSSRDSSNEQFF. For the CDR3, the DNA is TGTGCCAGCAGCAGCCGGGACAGTTCCAATGAGCAGTTCTTC.

The V call is TRBV27, the J call TRBJ2-5, with a weak D call TRBD2 (6 bases). The CDR3 loop spans 15 amino acids. V dropped 7 bases and J dropped 3 bases, with 18 bases sitting between them. CDR1 MNHEY and CDR2 SMNVEV come from the germline V gene (reference sequence). Written as DNA, the CDR3 is TGTGCCAGCACCTCCCTCGGGGGAAGGGAAGAGACCCAGTACTTC. Amino acids: CASTSLGGREETQYF.

The V call is TRBV30, the J call TRBJ2-6; TRBD1 matches at 12 bases. In germline, CDR1 is GTSNPN, CDR2 SVGIG (reference sequence). The CDR3 spans 21 residues. V was pared by 2 bases and J by 0 bases, with 14 bases of the junction left unmatched. The CDR3: CAWSQGTGGPNEPSGANVLTF. CDR3 sequence (DNA): TGTGCCTGGAGTCAGGGGACAGGGGGCCCGAACGAACCCTCTGGGGCCAACGTCCTGACTTTC. Combining the CDR3 with reference TRBV30 and TRBJ2-6 gives the whole variable domain SQTIHQWPATLVQPVGSPLSLECTVEGTSNPNLYWYRQAAGRGLQLLFYSVGIGQISSEVPQNLSASRPQDRQFILSSKKLLLSDSGFYLCAWSQGTGGPNEPSGANVLTFGAGSRLTVL.

The chain uses TRBV4-2 and TRBJ2-3, with TRBD2 matching over 9 bases. Germline assignment: CDR1 LGHNA and CDR2 YNFKEQ. V lost 1 base to trimming and J lost 4 bases; unmatched junction nucleotides: 9. The CDR3 runs 17 residues. CDR3 DNA sequence: TGTGCCAGCAGCCAAGGTGCCGGGACTAGCACCTCAGATACGCAGTATTTT. Translation gives CASSQGAGTSTSDTQYF.

The chain links TRBV18 to TRBJ2-2, with 9 bases fitting TRBD1. The CDR3 loop spans 16 amino acids. In germline, CDR1 is KGHSH, CDR2 LQKENI. The J segment lost 3 bases and the V segment lost 0 bases, leaving 2 bases of the junction unmatched. The DNA of the CDR3 is TGTGCCAGCTCACCACCGGACAGGGGATACACCGGGGAGCTGTTTTTT. The encoded protein is CASSPPDRGYTGELFF.

The chain is built from TRBV18 and TRBJ2-3, with unresolved D. Germline CDR1 and CDR2: KGHSH and LQKENI. V was pared by 6 bases and J by 0 bases, with 4 bases between. The CDR3 runs 12 residues. Here the CDR3 DNA reads TGTGCCAGCTCGTCGAGCACAGATACGCAGTATTTT. Protein sequence: CASSSSTDTQYF.

V gene TRBV27 combines with J gene TRBJ1-1, with TRBD1 as a possible D gene (6 bases). Trimming shortened V by 1 base and J by 4 bases, and 10 bases separated the two germline ends. In germline, CDR1 is MNHEY, CDR2 SMNVEV (reference sequence). The CDR3 totals 14 residues. The CDR3 DNA reads TGTGCCAGCAGTTTATTTGGGGGCGGCACTGAAGCTTTCTTT. Translated: CASSLFGGGTEAFF.

V and J are TRBV19 and TRBJ2-7; 8 bases are a match to TRBD2. CDR3 size: 16 residues. V was clipped by 1 base and J by 2 bases; unmatched bases: 7. Looked up from germline, CDR1 is LNHDA and CDR2 is SQIVND (reference sequence). This chain's CDR3 is CASSIAGGTYTYEQYF. The DNA of the CDR3 is TGTGCCAGTAGTATAGCGGGGGGGACCTACACCTACGAGCAGTACTTC.

The chain employs TRBV4-1 and TRBJ2-7, with 8 nucleotides matching TRBD2. This CDR3 region has 15 residues. Trimming at V came to 1 base and at J to 7 bases, leaving 9 bases not matched to a gene. CDR1 is MGHRA and CDR2 is YSYEKL in the germline V gene. Here the CDR3 reads CASSQGEAGVYEQYF. CDR3 DNA sequence: TGCGCCAGCAGCCAAGGGGAAGCGGGAGTTTATGAGCAGTACTTC.

This chain links TRBV5-4 with TRBJ1-2, with 7 positions matching TRBD1. The J segment lost 2 bases and the V segment lost 3 bases, leaving 13 bases of the junction unmatched. The germline V gene encodes CDR1 SGHNT and CDR2 YYREEE (reference sequence). This CDR3 contains 17 residues. The CDR3 loop reads CASSSLQGRGDNYGYTF. The CDR3 nucleotides read TGTGCCAGCAGCTCACTACAAGGCAGGGGGGACAACTATGGCTACACCTTC.

The rearrangement uses TRBV18 and TRBJ2-7, with 8 bases aligning to TRBD1. V lost 2 bases and J lost 3; bases outside the gene matches: 12. The germline gives CDR1 KGHSH, CDR2 LQKENI. CDR3 length: 17 amino acids. The CDR3 bases are TGTGCCAGCTCACCAAGAAGCGACAGGGGTCTCATCTACGAGCAGTACTTC. It codes for CASSPRSDRGLIYEQYF.

The chain links TRBV20-1 to TRBJ2-3; no definite D call. Germline loops: CDR1 DFQATT, CDR2 SNEGSKA (reference sequence). This CDR3 contains 11 residues. This CDR3 is CGLETRDTQYF. In DNA form, the CDR3 reads TGCGGGCTTGAGACACGAGATACGCAGTATTTT.

In its sample, this clone was seen once. This sequence joins TRBV4-1 and TRBJ2-3, with 9 bases fitting TRBD1. This CDR3 comprises 15 residues. The trim removed 3 bases at V and 4 bases at J, leaving 5 bases unmatched. CDR1 is MGHRA and CDR2 is YSYEKL in the germline V gene. The CDR3 DNA follows: TGCGCCAGCAGCCAGGGACAGGGTGCGTCAGATACGCAGTATTTT. Amino acid sequence: CASSQGQGASDTQYF.

The chain recombines TRBV5-6 with TRBJ2-7; 9 bases align to TRBD1. The trim removed 0 bases at V and 1 base at J, leaving 2 bases unmatched. Germline CDR1 and CDR2: SGHDT and YYEEEE. The CDR3 covers 15 residues. The CDR3 DNA reads as TGTGCCAGCAGCTTGGGGGACAGGGAATCCTACGAGCAGTACTTC. This encodes CASSLGDRESYEQYF.

This rearrangement joins TRBV28 to TRBJ1-2; 8 bases are shared with TRBD1. The CDR3 runs 14 residues. The V segment lost 4 bases and the J segment 8 bases; nucleotides outside the gene matches: 9. Germline loops: CDR1 MDHEN, CDR2 SYDVKM. The CDR3 reads CASSSPGGYWGYTF. CDR3 sequence (DNA): TGTGCCAGCAGTTCGCCAGGGGGCTACTGGGGCTACACCTTC.

The gene calls are TRBV19 and TRBJ2-3; the D gene is possibly TRBD2 (7 bases). CDR3 length: 15 amino acids. V lost 3 bases to trimming and J lost 5 bases, with 15 bases between them. Germline assignment: CDR1 LNHDA and CDR2 SQIVND (reference sequence). The CDR3 coding sequence is TGTGCCAGTAGTATGGGGGGGGCGCGAATAGATACGCAGTATTTT. Translation gives CASSMGGARIDTQYF.

The genes are TRBV5-6 and TRBJ2-3; TRBD2 might be the D (6 bases). CDR1 is SGHDT, CDR2 YYEEEE, per germline. CDR3 size: 12 residues. V shed 2 bases and J shed 8 bases, with 9 bases lying between them. The CDR3 sequence is CASSFFGGTQYF. In DNA form, the CDR3 reads TGTGCCAGCAGCTTTTTCGGGGGTACGCAGTATTTT. Looking up the rest from reference TRBV5-6 and TRBJ2-3 gives the full variable domain: DAGVTQSPTHLIKTRGQQVTLRCSPKSGHDTVSWYQQALGQGPQFIFQYYEEEERQRGNFPDRFSGHQFPNYSSELNVNALLLGDSALYLCASSFFGGTQYFGPGTRLTVL.

The CDR3, as DNA: TGCGCCAGCAGCTTGGAGAGGTTGAACACTGAAGCTTTCTTT. Protein sequence: CASSLERLNTEAFF. The V call is TRBV5-1, the J call TRBJ1-1; D not certain. The CDR3 sequence is 14 residues long. V was shortened by 0 bases and J by 0 bases, with 6 bases between the two germline ends. CDR1 is SGHRS and CDR2 is YFSETQ in the germline V gene.

The chain uses TRBV4-2 and TRBJ2-3, with unresolved D. Trimming left V 0 bases short and J 5 bases short, with 6 bases between. Germline V gene lookup returns CDR1 LGHNA and CDR2 YNFKEQ. There are 13 residues in the CDR3. CDR3 sequence reads: CASSQERKDTQYF. DNA of the CDR3: TGTGCCAGCAGCCAAGAGAGGAAAGATACGCAGTATTTT.

The chain combines TRBV5-1 with TRBJ2-5; 8 bases are shared with TRBD2. The V gene's germline CDR1 is SGHRS and CDR2 YFSETQ. V was clipped by 0 bases and J by 5 bases; unmatched bases: 3. The CDR3 spans 14 residues. CDR3 region: CASSLAGGAETQYF. The CDR3 DNA follows: TGCGCCAGCAGCTTGGCCGGGGGGGCGGAGACCCAGTACTTC.

V usage is TRBV2 and J usage is TRBJ2-4, with 15 bases fitting TRBD2. J was trimmed by 0 bases and V by 4 bases; bases with no gene match: 13. CDR3 size: 21 residues. Germline V gene data show CDR1 as SNHLY and CDR2 as FYNNEI. CDR3 coding DNA: TGTGCCAGCAGTGGCTCCCTAGTTTGGACTAGCGGGGGGGTAGCCAAAAACATTCAGTACTTC. Translating it yields CASSGSLVWTSGGVAKNIQYF.

This rearrangement joins TRBV7-3 to TRBJ2-3; D possibly corresponds to TRBD1 (6 bases). The CDR3 has 13 amino acids. Per the germline V gene, CDR1 is SGHTA and CDR2 is FQGTGA. Trimming shortened V by 1 base and J by 10 bases, and 12 bases separated the two germline ends. The CDR3, as DNA: TGTGCCAGCAGCTTAAGAGAAGGGGGATCGCAGTATTTT. Protein: CASSLREGGSQYF.

The chain combines TRBV28 with TRBJ2-7, with TRBD1 matching over 7 bases. CDR3 length: 14 residues. The V gene's germline CDR1 is MDHEN and CDR2 SYDVKM. V lost 3 bases and J lost 6; bases outside the gene matches: 8. The CDR3 spells CASSFGTVSFEQYF. In DNA, the CDR3 is TGTGCCAGCAGTTTTGGGACAGTCTCTTTCGAGCAGTACTTC.

In its sample, this clone was seen once. The gene calls are TRBV19 and TRBJ2-3, with 8 positions matching TRBD2. This CDR3 spans 15 amino acids. The V gene end was trimmed by 7 bases and the J gene end by 2 bases; junction bases not matched to a gene: 8. The germline V gene encodes CDR1 LNHDA and CDR2 SQIVND (reference sequence). CDR3 region: CASTFSGTATDTQYF. As DNA, the CDR3 is TGTGCCAGTACCTTTAGCGGGACGGCCACAGATACGCAGTATTTT.